What follows describes a single T cell receptor (beta chain). Original analysis: It was from reference gene primer amplification that nucleated cell counts were estimated. The method was immunoSEQ multiplex PCR; TCRdb's version includes in-frame clones alone and lacks a portion of them. V and J calls and clone size are as listed in that table; D and trimming were resolved from the DNA. The repertoire holds around 100,000 clones, with roughly 84% as singletons. Germline-derived CDR1 and CDR2 are SGHRS and YFSETQ. The CDR3 contains 17 residues. V was shortened by 3 bases and J by 1 base, with 19 bases between the two germline ends. The sample comes from a study of blood T cell repertoires in COVID-19. Turning to the study itself: Sites across the United States, Italy and Spain contributed samples from acute and convalescent COVID-19. The cDNA or gDNA used as material had been derived from T cells, B-cell-depleted T cells, or PBMCs.

The material sequenced was peripheral blood. The sequence was obtained from a human donor in a cohort sampled during active COVID-19. The gene calls are TRBV5-1 and TRBJ1-1; tentative D call: TRBD1 (5 bases). The CDR3 bases are TGCGCCAGCAGCTCTCCCCCAGGGTTTGATCGGAACACTGAAGCTTTCTTT. This encodes CASSSPPGFDRNTEAFF. Based on the CDR3 plus reference TRBV5-1 and TRBJ1-1, the full variable domain is KAGVTQTPRYLIKTRGQQVTLSCSPISGHRSVSWYQQTPGQGLQFLFEYFSETQRNKGNFPGRFSGRQFSNSRSEMNVSTLELGDSALYLCASSSPPGFDRNTEAFFGQGTRLTVV.